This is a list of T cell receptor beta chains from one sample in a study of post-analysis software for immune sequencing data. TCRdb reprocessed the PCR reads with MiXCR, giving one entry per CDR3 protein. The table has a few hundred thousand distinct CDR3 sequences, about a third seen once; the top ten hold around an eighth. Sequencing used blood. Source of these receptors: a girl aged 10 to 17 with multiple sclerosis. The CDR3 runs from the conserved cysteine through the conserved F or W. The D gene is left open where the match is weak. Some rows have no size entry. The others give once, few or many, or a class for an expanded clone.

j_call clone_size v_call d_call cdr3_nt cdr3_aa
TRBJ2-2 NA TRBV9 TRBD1 TGTGCCAGCAGCGCACTAACCGGGACAGGGGACACCGGGGAGCTGTTTTTT CASSALTGTGDTGELFF
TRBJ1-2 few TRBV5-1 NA TGCGCCAGCAGCGCGGATACAGATCTCTATGGCTACACCTTC CASSADTDLYGYTF
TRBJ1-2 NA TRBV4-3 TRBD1 TGCGCCAGCAGCCAAGATCTGACAGGGAGGTATGGCTACACCTTC CASSQDLTGRYGYTF
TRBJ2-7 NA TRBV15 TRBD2 TGTGCCACCAGCAGAGATTTAGCGGGGGGAATCCTCTCCTACGAGCAGTACTTC CATSRDLAGGILSYEQYF
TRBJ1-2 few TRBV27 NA TGTGCCAGCAGTTGGGGGCGCAACTATGGCTACACCTTC CASSWGRNYGYTF
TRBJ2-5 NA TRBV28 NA TGTGCCAGCAGTTCCGTATTGGGGCAGTACTTC CASSSVLGQYF
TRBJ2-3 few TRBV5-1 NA TGCGCCAGCAGCTTCGGAATAGCGGAATACACAGATACGCAGTATTTT CASSFGIAEYTDTQYF
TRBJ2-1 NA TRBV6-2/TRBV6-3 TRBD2 TGTGCCAGCAGTTACTCGAGGGACGCGGGAGGTTGGCACAATGAGCAGTTCTTC CASSYSRDAGGWHNEQFF
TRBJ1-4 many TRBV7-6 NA TGTGCCAGCAGCCTCAGGGTTGGAAGCGATGAAAAACTGTTTTTT CASSLRVGSDEKLFF
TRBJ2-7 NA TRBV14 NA TGTGCCAGCAGCCAACGCGAGGGTTACTCCTACGAGCAGTACTTC CASSQREGYSYEQYF
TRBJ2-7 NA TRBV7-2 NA TGTGCCAGCAGCTTACAGGGGAATTCGCACGAGCAGTACTTC CASSLQGNSHEQYF
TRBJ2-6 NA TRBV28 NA TGTGCCAGCAGTTTCGCCTCCAACGTCCTGACTTTC CASSFASNVLTF
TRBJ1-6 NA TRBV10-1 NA TGCGCCAGCAGCTATAGGGGCGACTCACCCCTCCACTTT CASSYRGDSPLHF
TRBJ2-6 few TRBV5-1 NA TGCGCCAGCAGCAGTACTACAGGGTCTGGGGCCAACGTCCTGACTTTC CASSSTTGSGANVLTF
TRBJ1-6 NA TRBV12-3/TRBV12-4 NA TGTGCCAGCAGTATGATACCGAGGGCGGGTCCACCCCTCCACTTT CASSMIPRAGPPLHF
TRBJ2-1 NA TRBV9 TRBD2 TGTGCCAGCAGCGTAGGGTCTAGCGGGGTATACAATGAGCAGTTCTTC CASSVGSSGVYNEQFF
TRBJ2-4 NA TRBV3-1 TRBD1 TGTGCCGGCAGCGGACGACAGGGGTCAAACATTCAGTACTTC CAGSGRQGSNIQYF
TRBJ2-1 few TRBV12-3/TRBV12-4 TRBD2 TGTGCCAGCAGTCTGAACCGGTGGAGCGGGGGGAGGAATGAGCAGTTCTTC CASSLNRWSGGRNEQFF
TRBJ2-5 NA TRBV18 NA TGTGCCAGCTCACTTGACATTCAAGAGACCCAGTACTTC CASSLDIQETQYF
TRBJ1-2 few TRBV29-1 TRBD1 TGCAGCGTTGTAGGGGGGCCGGGACAGGGAATCTTTGGCTACACCTTC CSVVGGPGQGIFGYTF
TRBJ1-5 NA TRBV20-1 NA TGCAGTGCTAGAACCCCTAGTGGAGGGGGCAATCAGCCCCAGCATTTT CSARTPSGGGNQPQHF
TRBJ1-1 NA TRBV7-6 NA TGTGCCATGGGTCGAGGGAATGATGAAGCTTTCTTT CAMGRGNDEAFF
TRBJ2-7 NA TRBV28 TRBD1 TGTGCCAGCGGACAGGGGCCCTACGAGCAGTACTTC CASGQGPYEQYF
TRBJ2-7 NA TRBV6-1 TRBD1 TGTGCCAGCCATTCGAGGGACAGGCGGACGCCGCAGCGCTACGAGCAGTACTTC CASHSRDRRTPQRYEQYF
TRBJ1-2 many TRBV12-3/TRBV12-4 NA TGTGCCAGCCGACTATACTATGGCTACACCTTC CASRLYYGYTF
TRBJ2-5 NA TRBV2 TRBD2 TGTGCCAGCACTGCCGCGGACATCGGGGGGGAGACCCAGTACTTC CASTAADIGGETQYF
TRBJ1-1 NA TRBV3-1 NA TGTGCCAGCAGCCAAGACTTAACGGGCAGGGACACTGAAGCTTTCTTT CASSQDLTGRDTEAFF
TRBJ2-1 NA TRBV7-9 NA TGTGCCAGCAAGTCGGGAAACTCCTACAATGAGCAGTTCTTC CASKSGNSYNEQFF
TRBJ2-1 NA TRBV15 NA TGTGCCACCAGCCGACAGAAAACCGACAATGAGCAGTTCTTC CATSRQKTDNEQFF
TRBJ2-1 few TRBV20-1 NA TGCAGCCCGCGCCCTTACAATGAGCAGTTCTTC CSPRPYNEQFF
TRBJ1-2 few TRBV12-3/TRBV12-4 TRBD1 TGTGCCAGCAGCTGGACAGGCGGTGGAGCTAACTATGGCTACACCTTC CASSWTGGGANYGYTF
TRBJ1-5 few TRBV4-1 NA TGCGCCAGCAGCCAAGCGGGGAGCAATCAGCCCCAGCATTTT CASSQAGSNQPQHF
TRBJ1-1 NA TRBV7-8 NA TGTGCCAGCAGCTTGGGTCTTGGTCGGGGCACTGAAGCTTTCTTT CASSLGLGRGTEAFF
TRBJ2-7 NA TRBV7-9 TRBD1 TGTGCCAGCAGCCTGATACGGGACAGGGACCACGAGCAGTACTTC CASSLIRDRDHEQYF
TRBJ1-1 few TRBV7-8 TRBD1 TGTGCCAGCAGCTTAACGACAGGGTCTGGGGCTGAAGCTTTCTTT CASSLTTGSGAEAFF